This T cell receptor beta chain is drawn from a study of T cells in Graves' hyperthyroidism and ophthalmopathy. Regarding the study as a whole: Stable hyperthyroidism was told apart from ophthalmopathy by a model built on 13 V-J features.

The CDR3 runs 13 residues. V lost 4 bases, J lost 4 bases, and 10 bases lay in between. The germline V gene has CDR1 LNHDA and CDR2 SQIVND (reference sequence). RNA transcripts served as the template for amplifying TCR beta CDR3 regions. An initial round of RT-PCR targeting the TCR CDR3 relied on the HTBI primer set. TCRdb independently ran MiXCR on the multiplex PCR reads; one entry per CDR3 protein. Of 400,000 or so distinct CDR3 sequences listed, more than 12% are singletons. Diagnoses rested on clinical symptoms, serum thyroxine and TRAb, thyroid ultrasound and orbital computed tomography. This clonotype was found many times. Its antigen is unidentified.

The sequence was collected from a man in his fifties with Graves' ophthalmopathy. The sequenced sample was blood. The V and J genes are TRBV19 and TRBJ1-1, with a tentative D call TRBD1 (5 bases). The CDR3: CASSKDRFTEAFF. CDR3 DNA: TGTGCCAGTAGTAAAGACAGATTCACTGAAGCTTTCTTT.